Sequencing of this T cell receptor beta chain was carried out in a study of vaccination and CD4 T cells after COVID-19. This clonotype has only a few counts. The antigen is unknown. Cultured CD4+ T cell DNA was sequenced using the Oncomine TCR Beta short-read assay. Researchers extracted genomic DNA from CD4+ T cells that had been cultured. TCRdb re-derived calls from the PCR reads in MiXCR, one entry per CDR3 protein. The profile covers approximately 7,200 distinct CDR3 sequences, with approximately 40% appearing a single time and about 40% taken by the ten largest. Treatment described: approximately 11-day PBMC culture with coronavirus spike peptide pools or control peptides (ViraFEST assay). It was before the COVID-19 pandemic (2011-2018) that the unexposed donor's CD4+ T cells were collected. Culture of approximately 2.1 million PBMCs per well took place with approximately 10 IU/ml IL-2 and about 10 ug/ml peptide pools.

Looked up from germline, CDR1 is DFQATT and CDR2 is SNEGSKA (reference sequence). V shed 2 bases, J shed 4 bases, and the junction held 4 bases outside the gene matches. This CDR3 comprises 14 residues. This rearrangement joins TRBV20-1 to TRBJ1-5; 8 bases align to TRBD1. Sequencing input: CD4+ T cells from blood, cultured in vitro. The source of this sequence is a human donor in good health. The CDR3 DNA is TGCAGTGCTAGAAGGACAGGGAATAATCAGCCCCAGCATTTT. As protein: CSARRTGNNQPQHF.